This TCR beta chain derives from a study of technical replicates of blood from several donors. The data were produced by immunoSEQ multiplex PCR, yet TCRdb's version contains in-frame clones alone and is incomplete. The table lists some 73,000 clones, 90% to 95% of them singletons. The CDR3 covers 15 residues. The junction had 7 bases not matched to a gene; V was cut back by 4 bases and J by 4 bases. The germline CDR1 and CDR2 sequences are MGHRA and YSYEKL. The V and J genes are TRBV4-1 and TRBJ1-1; 9 positions match TRBD1. Specimen: PBMCs. The sequence was collected from a human donor in good health. Some clones in this sample may be carry-over from other donors' samples. CDR3 amino acids: CASSPGQGLATEAFF. For the CDR3, the DNA is TGCGCCAGCAGCCCCGGACAGGGGTTGGCCACTGAAGCTTTCTTT.